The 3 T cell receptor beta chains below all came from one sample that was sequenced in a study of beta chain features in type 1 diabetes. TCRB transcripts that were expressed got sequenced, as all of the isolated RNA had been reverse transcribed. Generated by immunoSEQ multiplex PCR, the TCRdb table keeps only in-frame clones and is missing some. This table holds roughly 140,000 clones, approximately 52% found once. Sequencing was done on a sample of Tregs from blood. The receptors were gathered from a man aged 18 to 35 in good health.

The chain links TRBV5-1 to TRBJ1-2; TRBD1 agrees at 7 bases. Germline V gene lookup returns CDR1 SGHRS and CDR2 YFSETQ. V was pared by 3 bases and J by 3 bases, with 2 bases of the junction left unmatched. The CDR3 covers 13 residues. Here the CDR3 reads CASSYTGDYGYTF. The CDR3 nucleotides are TGCGCCAGCAGCTATACAGGGGACTATGGCTACACCTTC.

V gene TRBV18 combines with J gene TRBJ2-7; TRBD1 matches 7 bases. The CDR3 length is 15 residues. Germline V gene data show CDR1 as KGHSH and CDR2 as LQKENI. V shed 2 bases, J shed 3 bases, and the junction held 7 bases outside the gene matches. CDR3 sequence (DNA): TGTGCCAGCTCACCAACGACAGGGATGAGCTACGAGCAGTACTTC. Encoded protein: CASSPTTGMSYEQYF.

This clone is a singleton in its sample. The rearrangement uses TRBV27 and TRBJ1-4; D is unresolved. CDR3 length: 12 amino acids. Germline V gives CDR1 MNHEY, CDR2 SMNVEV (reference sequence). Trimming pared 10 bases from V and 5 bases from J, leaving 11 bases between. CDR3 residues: CATRRGNEKLFF. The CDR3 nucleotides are TGTGCCACTCGGAGAGGGAATGAAAAACTGTTTTTT. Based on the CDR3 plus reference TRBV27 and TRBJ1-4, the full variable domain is EAQVTQNPRYLITVTGKKLTVTCSQNMNHEYMSWYRQDPGLGLRQIYYSMNVEVTDKGDVPEGYKVSRKEKRNFPLILESPSPNQTSLYFCATRRGNEKLFFGSGTQLSVL.